This T cell receptor beta chain was recorded in a study of T-cell memory formation after mild COVID-19. At least ten counts were recorded for this clonotype. The germline CDR1 and CDR2 sequences are MNHEY and SVGAGI. This CDR3 region has 18 residues. J lost 0 bases, V lost 0 bases, and 8 bases had no gene match. TCRdb independently ran MiXCR on the 5' RACE reads; one entry per CDR3 protein. Counted here are just over 200,000 distinct CDR3 sequences, over 9.5% occurring once; the ten biggest clones make up roughly 4%. The sequencing sample was made of PBMCs or a T cell subset sorted from them (not recorded which). The V and J genes are TRBV6-5 and TRBJ2-3, with 8 bases matching TRBD2. This receptor was obtained from a man younger than 35 who had mild COVID-19 (a few samples of this study predate the infection). Cell type and time point are not known. DNA for the CDR3: TGTGCCAGCAGTTACTCGGGGAAGGCGGGGGGTAGCACAGATACGCAGTATTTT. Translated: CASSYSGKAGGSTDTQYF.